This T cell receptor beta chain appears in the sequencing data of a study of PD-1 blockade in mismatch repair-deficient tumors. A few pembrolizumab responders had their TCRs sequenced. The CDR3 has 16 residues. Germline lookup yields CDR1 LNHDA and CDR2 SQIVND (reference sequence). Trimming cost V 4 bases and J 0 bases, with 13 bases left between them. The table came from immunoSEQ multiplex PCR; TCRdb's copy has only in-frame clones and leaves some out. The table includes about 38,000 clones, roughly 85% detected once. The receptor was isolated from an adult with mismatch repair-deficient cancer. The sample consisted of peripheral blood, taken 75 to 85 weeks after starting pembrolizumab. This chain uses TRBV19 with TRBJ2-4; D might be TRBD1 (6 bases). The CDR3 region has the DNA TGTGCCAGTAGTAGCCCAGGGGCTTTAGCCAAAAACATTCAGTACTTC. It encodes CASSSPGALAKNIQYF.